This entry concerns a single T cell receptor beta chain. Its target is not known. The entry originates in a study of T cells in Graves' hyperthyroidism and ophthalmopathy. The study, taken as a whole, reports: The blood repertoire included most of the expanded thyroid clonotypes above 0.001.

What was amplified from RNA transcripts were TCR beta CDR3 regions. The TCR CDR3 was amplified in a first-round RT-PCR using the HTBI primer set. From the multiplex PCR reads, TCRdb called clonotypes with MiXCR, one entry per CDR3 protein. The sample lists some 460,000 distinct CDR3 sequences, about a sixth seen once, with roughly 15% in the top ten. Germline values: CDR1 DFQATT, CDR2 SNEGSKA (reference sequence). This CDR3 has 14 residues. The V segment lost 4 bases and the J segment 9 bases; nucleotides outside the gene matches: 11. An absence of ophthalmopathy progression within 18 months meant stable Graves' hyperthyroidism.

This rearrangement joins TRBV20-1 to TRBJ2-5; 10 positions agree with TRBD1. The sample taken for sequencing was blood. The receptor was derived from a woman younger than 35 with Graves' hyperthyroidism. In nucleotides, the CDR3 is TGCAGTGCTAAACTTCCGGGACAGGGGAATGCCCAGTACTTC. It encodes CSAKLPGQGNAQYF.